This TCR beta chain was obtained from a study of regulatory and conventional T cells in RAG deficiency. The sorted regulatory T cells were CD4+, CD25-high and CD127-low, with genomic DNA sequenced. Libraries were prepared by immunoSEQ multiplex PCR; TCRdb keeps only in-frame clonotypes and omits some of them. The profile shows tens of thousands of clones, 85% to 95% of them singletons. Separately, the same data were catalogued under a study of regulatory T cells. This second study notes: The primer mix had 52 TRBV and 13 TRBJ primers.

Input material: Tregs sorted from blood. The TCR sequence derives from a human donor in good health.

DNA of the CDR3: TGCGCCAGCAGTCAATCTAGGGGTTATGAAAAACTGTTTTTT. It translates to CASSQSRGYEKLFF. The V call is TRBV23-1, the J call TRBJ1-4; TRBD1 might be the D (5 bases). TRBV23-1 is known as an ORF, though its function is uncertain. This CDR3 contains 14 residues. V gave up 0 bases and J gave up 6 bases, with 8 bases separating them.